These 23 T cell receptor beta chains were all obtained from the same sample, sequenced in a study of regulatory T cells in long-lasting Graves disease. Building the TCR beta libraries relied on iRepertoire HTBI primers, and CDR3 regions underwent Arm-PCR. TCRdb re-derived calls from the multiplex PCR reads in MiXCR, one entry per CDR3 protein. The sample carries a few hundred thousand distinct CDR3 sequences, 20% to 25% recorded once. Stated time point: persistent/refractory GD, antithyroid drugs over 5 years with positive TRAb. The TCR library was made from RNA extracted from PBMCs. Sequencing used peripheral blood mononuclear cells (PBMCs), obtained when the disease was refractory, from a patient treated with antithyroid drugs. The source of these receptors is a female donor with Graves disease.

In the case of this clonotype: A read error may be the cause here, since a much bigger clone is one base away. Here the CDR3 omits its conserved ending phenylalanine or tryptophan, so a read error is the likely source. This chain links TRBV28 with TRBJ2-4; 7 bases fit TRBD1. V dropped 6 bases and J dropped 0; count of bases not matched to a gene: 14. CDR3 size: 18 residues. From germline, CDR1 is MDHEN and CDR2 SYDVKM. In DNA, the CDR3 is TGTGCCAGCAGCCAACCCCGTTATAGGGGGCTAGCCAAAAACATTCAGTACCTC. It specifies CASSQPRYRGLAKNIQYL.

The sample holds many counts of this clonotype. The rearrangement uses TRBV15 and TRBJ1-2, with D unresolved. Deletions cut 1 base from V and 7 bases from J, with 13 bases between. Germline CDR1 LNHNV, CDR2 YYDKDF (reference sequence). CDR3 length: 14 amino acids. The CDR3 sequence: CATSRGGVPSGYTF. CDR3 bases: TGTGCCACCAGCAGAGGAGGCGTACCCAGTGGCTACACCTTC.

In this sample, this clonotype turned up many times. The rearrangement joins TRBV28 to TRBJ1-6; 7 positions match TRBD1. Unmatched junction bases numbered 8, after V lost 5 bases and J lost 7 bases. CDR1 and CDR2 (germline): MDHEN, SYDVKM. The CDR3 sequence is 15 residues long. Written as DNA, the CDR3 is TGTGCCAGCAGTCCATGGACAGGAATGAATTCACCCCTCCACTTT. This translates into CASSPWTGMNSPLHF.

This clonotype occurred many times. This chain connects TRBV27 to TRBJ1-1; no reliable D call. Germline V gene lookup returns CDR1 MNHEY and CDR2 SMNVEV (reference sequence). Trimming pared 4 bases from V and 10 bases from J, leaving 13 bases between. The CDR3 consists of 12 residues. The CDR3 region has the DNA TGTGCCAGCAGTTCGCTTGGTAAGGCAGCTTTCTTT. Translated: CASSSLGKAAFF.

This chain uses TRBV6-2 or TRBV6-3 with TRBJ2-1; D tentatively reads TRBD1 or TRBD2 (5 bases each). V was clipped by 2 bases and J by 9 bases, with 11 bases between them. CDR3 size: 13 residues. Germline V gene lookup returns CDR1 MNHEY and CDR2 SVGEGT. The CDR3 DNA reads TGTGCCAGCAGTTACGGGGGTTCAAGTGAGCAGTTCTTC. Translation gives CASSYGGSSEQFF.

This clonotype was found a few times. This chain connects TRBV5-8 to TRBJ2-7; D possibly corresponds to TRBD2 (5 bases). This CDR3 has 13 residues. CDR1 and CDR2 from the germline V gene are SGHTS and YDEGEE. Trimming left V 4 bases short and J 3 bases short, with 11 bases between. This CDR3 reads CASSNSGVYEQYF. The CDR3 DNA follows: TGTGCCAGCAGCAATTCCGGGGTCTACGAGCAGTACTTC.

This clonotype has ten or more counts. The chain is built from TRBV28 and TRBJ1-1; D is ambiguous. This CDR3 is 15 amino acids long. Trimming stripped 5 bases from V and 1 base from J, with 14 bases between. Germline V lookup: CDR1 MDHEN, CDR2 SYDVKM. The CDR3: CASSPPPGRNTEAFF. The DNA for the CDR3 is TGTGCCAGCAGTCCCCCCCCCGGGCGGAACACTGAAGCTTTCTTT.

The chain uses TRBV4-1 and TRBJ1-2, with D perhaps TRBD1 (5 bases). The germline V gene encodes CDR1 MGHRA and CDR2 YSYEKL. The V end was cut by 3 bases, the J end by 2 bases, with 13 bases between. The CDR3 is made up of 15 amino acids. The CDR3 sequence: CASSHPAEGNYGYTF. The DNA for the CDR3 is TGCGCCAGCAGCCATCCTGCAGAGGGGAACTATGGCTACACCTTC.

Only a few counts were recorded for this clonotype. V usage is TRBV27 and J usage is TRBJ1-5; a possible D gene is TRBD1 (5 bases). This CDR3 is 16 amino acids long. Germline V lookup: CDR1 MNHEY, CDR2 SMNVEV (reference sequence). Trimming left V 6 bases short and J 6 bases short, with 21 bases between. CDR3 sequence: CASSPSGPRTTQPQHF. The CDR3, as DNA: TGTGCCAGCAGCCCCTCGGGGCCTCGGACCACTCAGCCCCAGCATTTT.

Concerning this clonotype: Given the absence of the conserved phenylalanine or tryptophan at the CDR3 end, a read error is likely. The chain has TRBV12-3 or TRBV12-4 and TRBJ2-5, with 14 bases identical to TRBD2. The CDR3 covers 16 residues. V dropped 4 bases and J dropped 7; count of bases not matched to a gene: 8. The CDR3 sequence: CASSSYGLAGGATQYL. The CDR3 DNA reads as TGTGCCAGCAGTTCCTATGGACTAGCGGGGGGAGCGACCCAGTACCTC.

There are many counts of this clonotype. The chain uses TRBV6-1 and TRBJ1-6, with D unclear. The germline V gene has CDR1 MNHNS and CDR2 SASEGT. Trimming stripped 7 bases from V and 4 bases from J, with 8 bases between. The CDR3 sequence is 13 residues long. This CDR3 is CASNQMYNSPLHF. The CDR3, as DNA: TGTGCCAGCAACCAAATGTATAATTCACCCCTCCACTTT.

The chain couples TRBV27 to TRBJ2-2, with D perhaps matching TRBD1 (6 bases). V was trimmed by 5 bases and J by 5 bases, leaving 12 bases between them. The CDR3 has 14 amino acids. Germline V gene sequence: CDR1 MNHEY, CDR2 SMNVEV (reference sequence). The CDR3 coding sequence is TGTGCCAGCAGTGTACAGGGTCGGACCGGGGAGCTGTTTTTT. Its translation: CASSVQGRTGELFF.

This clonotype has a count of ten or more. CDR3 coding DNA: TGTGCCAGCAGTTTATACGGGAGAGGCAATGGCTACACCTTC. This translates into CASSLYGRGNGYTF. The V gene is TRBV12-3 or TRBV12-4, the J gene TRBJ1-2; D is uncertain. This CDR3 region has 14 residues. The germline V and J ends were trimmed by 2 bases and 6 bases, with 13 bases remaining between them.

The sample holds a few counts of this clonotype. The V call is TRBV19, the J call TRBJ1-5, with a tentative D call TRBD1 (5 bases). Germline V gives CDR1 LNHDA, CDR2 SQIVND (reference sequence). The CDR3 loop spans 16 amino acids. V lost 5 bases to trimming and J lost 4 bases, with 18 bases between them. CDR3 amino acids: CASSGARGVKNQPQHF. The CDR3 region has the DNA TGTGCCAGTAGTGGGGCCCGAGGGGTGAAGAATCAGCCCCAGCATTTT.

CDR3 DNA sequence: TGTGCCAGCAGCTATTCAGGACTAGCGGGGTCCTACGAGCAGTACTTC. It encodes CASSYSGLAGSYEQYF. The V and J genes are TRBV7-2 and TRBJ2-7, with TRBD2 matching over 12 bases. This CDR3 region has 16 residues. CDR1 SGHTA and CDR2 FQGNSA come from the germline V gene. After removal of 4 bases from V and 1 base from J, the junction contained 5 bases not matched to a gene.

This clonotype was counted many times. This rearrangement joins TRBV28 to TRBJ1-6; D is unresolved. The CDR3 contains 13 residues. Germline V lookup: CDR1 MDHEN, CDR2 SYDVKM. Deletions cut 2 bases from V and 8 bases from J, with 7 bases between. Here the CDR3 reads CASSLRADSPLHF. The DNA for the CDR3 is TGTGCCAGCAGTTTACGGGCAGATTCACCCCTCCACTTT.

CDR3 sequence reads: CASSLDSMDTEAFF. For the CDR3, the DNA is TGCGCCAGCAGCTTGGACAGCATGGACACTGAAGCTTTCTTT. The gene calls are TRBV5-1 and TRBJ1-1, with D uncertain. Germline CDR1 and CDR2: SGHRS and YFSETQ. The V gene lost 0 bases and the J gene lost 3 bases, with 9 bases spanning the gap. The CDR3 totals 14 residues. The whole variable domain, remainder taken from reference TRBV5-1 and TRBJ1-1, is KAGVTQTPRYLIKTRGQQVTLSCSPISGHRSVSWYQQTPGQGLQFLFEYFSETQRNKGNFPGRFSGRQFSNSRSEMNVSTLELGDSALYLCASSLDSMDTEAFFGQGTRLTVV.

The V gene is TRBV4-2, the J gene TRBJ2-7; D perhaps matches TRBD2 (6 bases). The CDR3 sequence is 15 residues long. With 0 bases removed from V and 2 bases from J, the gap between germline ends came to 11 bases. In germline, CDR1 is LGHNA, CDR2 YNFKEQ. In DNA form, the CDR3 reads TGTGCCAGCAGCCAAGAGCAGCGGGCCACCTACGAGCAGTACTTC. Translated: CASSQEQRATYEQYF.

CDR3 DNA sequence: TGTGCCAGCAGCCACCCTGACAGCAATCAGCCCCAGCATTTT. This gives the protein CASSHPDSNQPQHF. The V and J genes are TRBV7-9 and TRBJ1-5; D gene uncertain. Germline V CDR1 and CDR2: SEHNR, FQNEAQ (reference sequence). V was pared by 5 bases and J by 1 base, with 9 bases between. The CDR3 contains 14 residues.

This clonotype was seen only a few times. This chain connects TRBV19 to TRBJ1-5; D might be TRBD1 (5 bases). Deletions cut 1 base from V and 6 bases from J, with 13 bases between. The CDR3 covers 15 residues. Germline CDR1 and CDR2: LNHDA and SQIVND (reference sequence). CDR3 amino acids: CASSIGAGTPQPQHF. The CDR3 coding sequence is TGTGCCAGTAGTATAGGGGCTGGGACCCCTCAGCCCCAGCATTTT.

This clonotype has at least ten counts. The chain recombines TRBV7-9 with TRBJ2-5; possible D gene TRBD1, 6 bases. The CDR3 is made up of 16 amino acids. Germline V CDR1 and CDR2: SEHNR, FQNEAQ (reference sequence). Trimming took off 6 bases at V and 1 base at J, with 18 bases between the two ends. The chain's CDR3 is CASRDLGDTIQETQYF. The CDR3 coding sequence is TGTGCCAGCAGAGACCTAGGGGACACAATCCAAGAGACCCAGTACTTC.

The rearrangement links TRBV7-9 to TRBJ1-6, with D possibly matching TRBD1 (5 bases). This CDR3 has 13 amino acids. The V gene lost 3 bases and the J gene lost 7 bases, with 7 bases spanning the gap. Germline values: CDR1 SEHNR, CDR2 FQNEAQ (reference sequence). The CDR3, as DNA: TGTGCCAGCAGCTTTTGGGGGAATTCACCCCTCCACTTT. It specifies CASSFWGNSPLHF.

This clonotype was picked up many times. The rearrangement uses TRBV7-9 and TRBJ2-5, with D maybe TRBD1 (5 bases). Germline loops: CDR1 SEHNR, CDR2 FQNEAQ (reference sequence). Trimming took off 4 bases at V and 5 bases at J, with 23 bases between the two ends. The CDR3 has 17 amino acids. The chain's CDR3 is CASSSWGGRSAMETQYF. The CDR3 nucleotides are TGTGCCAGCAGCTCCTGGGGCGGCAGGTCCGCAATGGAGACCCAGTACTTC.